This TCR beta chain was identified during a study of radiotherapy plus CTLA-4 blockade in lung cancer. Background on the study: Objective responses were recorded in more than 15% of patients, with disease control recorded in 25% to 35%.

In the case of this clone: Antigen specificity is unknown.

The V end lost 2 bases, the J end lost 1 base, and 3 bases lay between the germline ends. This CDR3 contains 12 residues. In germline, CDR1 is SGHDT, CDR2 YYEEEE. Repertoires were generated with immunoSEQ multiplex PCR, while TCRdb's copy carries only in-frame clones and drops some. This table holds fewer than 100,000 clones, roughly 87% found once. Study results and limitations: Increased serum interferon-beta after radiation also reportedly predicted response strongly. After radiotherapy and ipilimumab, tumor-derived clones expanded in peripheral blood.

The material sequenced was peripheral blood, taken from a patient treated with radiotherapy plus ipilimumab. The chain recombines TRBV5-6 with TRBJ1-1, with D unresolved. The receptor comes from a human donor with non-small cell lung cancer who had stable disease on radiotherapy plus ipilimumab. This chain's CDR3 is CASSFANTEAFF. The CDR3 DNA reads as TGTGCCAGCAGCTTTGCGAACACTGAAGCTTTCTTT.